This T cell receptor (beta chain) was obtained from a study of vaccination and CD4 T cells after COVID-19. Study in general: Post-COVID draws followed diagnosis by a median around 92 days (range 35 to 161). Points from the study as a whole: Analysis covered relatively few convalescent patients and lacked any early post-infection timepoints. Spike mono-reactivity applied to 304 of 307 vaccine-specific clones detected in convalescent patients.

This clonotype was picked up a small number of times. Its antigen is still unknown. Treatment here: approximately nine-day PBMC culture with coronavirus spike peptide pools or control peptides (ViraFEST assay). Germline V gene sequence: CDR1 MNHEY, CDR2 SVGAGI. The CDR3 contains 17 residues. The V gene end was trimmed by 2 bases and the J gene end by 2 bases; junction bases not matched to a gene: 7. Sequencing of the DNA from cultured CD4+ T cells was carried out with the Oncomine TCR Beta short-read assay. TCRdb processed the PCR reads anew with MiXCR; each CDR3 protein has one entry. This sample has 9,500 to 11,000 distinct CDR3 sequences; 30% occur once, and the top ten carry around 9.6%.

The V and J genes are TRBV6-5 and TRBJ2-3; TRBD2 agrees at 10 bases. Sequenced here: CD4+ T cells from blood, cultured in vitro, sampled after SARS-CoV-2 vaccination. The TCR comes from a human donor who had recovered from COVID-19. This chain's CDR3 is CASSYTTAGGDTDTQYF. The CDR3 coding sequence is TGTGCCAGCAGTTACACCACAGCGGGAGGGGACACAGATACGCAGTATTTT.